This note documents a single T cell receptor (beta chain) sequence. CDR3 length: 12 amino acids. V was clipped by 0 bases and J by 9 bases, with 7 bases between them. The V gene's germline CDR1 is SGHKS and CDR2 YYEKEE (reference sequence). The sample belongs to a study of shared clonotypes between healthy human individuals. Repertoires were generated with immunoSEQ multiplex PCR, while TCRdb's copy carries only in-frame clones and drops some. This repertoire shows roughly 1.5 million clones, 95% to 99% found once; its top ten account for roughly 0.4%. What was sequenced was naive CD4+ T cells sorted from blood. Subset specified: CD45RA+ positively selected. The receptor was isolated from a man under 40 in good health. This chain links TRBV5-5 with TRBJ2-1; D uncertain. CDR3 nucleotides: TGTGCCAGCAGCTTGGCTAGAACTGAGCAGTTCTTC. It specifies CASSLARTEQFF.